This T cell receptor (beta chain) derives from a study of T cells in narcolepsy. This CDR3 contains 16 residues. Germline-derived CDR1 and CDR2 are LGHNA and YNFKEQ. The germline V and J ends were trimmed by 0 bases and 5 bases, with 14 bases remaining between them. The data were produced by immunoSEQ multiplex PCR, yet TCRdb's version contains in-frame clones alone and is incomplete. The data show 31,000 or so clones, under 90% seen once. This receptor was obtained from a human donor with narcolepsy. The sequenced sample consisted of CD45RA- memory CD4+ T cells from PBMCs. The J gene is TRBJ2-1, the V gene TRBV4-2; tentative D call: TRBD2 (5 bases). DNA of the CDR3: TGTGCCAGCAGCCAAGATAGTGGGAGCTTCCACAATGAGCAGTTCTTC. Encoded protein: CASSQDSGSFHNEQFF.